This entry is about one T cell receptor (beta chain). Its antigen is not known. The data belong to a study of post-analysis software for immune sequencing data. About the study: In terms of disease course, relapsing-remitting, secondary progressive and progressive-relapsing multiple sclerosis were included.

There are 14 residues in the CDR3. Study-wide results and caveats: Relative to controls, patients had 4 or 5 TRBV segments at higher frequency, with TRBV5-6, TRBV5-1 and TRBV20-1 among these. Comparison with controls showed significantly lower normalized Chao1 diversity in multiple sclerosis patients.

Presence of unique molecular identifiers characterized the TCR beta cDNA libraries. Some 500,000 cDNA molecules were obtained per 1 to 10 million input T cells. TCRdb re-called the PCR reads through MiXCR, storing one row per CDR3 protein. This table has hundreds of thousands of distinct CDR3 sequences, roughly 58% appearing once. The TCR sequence derives from a girl aged 10-17 years with multiple sclerosis. The sequenced sample consisted of blood. This chain links TRBV12-3 or TRBV12-4 with TRBJ2-4, with TRBD1 matching 9 bases. Gene TRBJ2-7 matches the end of the DNA better, so the J call may be wrong. The CDR3 coding sequence is TGTGCCAGCAGTCGGACAGGGGAATCCTACGAGCAGTACTTC. This sequence encodes CASSRTGESYEQYF.